The clone carrying this T cell receptor (beta chain) is a singleton in its sample. Its specificity is not known. These data are taken from a study of T cell responses to AZD1222 COVID-19 vaccine. Study-wide results and caveats: Unmutated variant regions reportedly attract nearly half of all spike-specific TCRs. Donors in the cohort were predominantly white British and more often female, and clonal diversity was possibly underestimated.

Produced via immunoSEQ multiplex PCR; TCRdb's table is partial and in-frame only. The sample shows around 100,000 clones, 80% to 95% of them seen only once. J lost 4 bases, V lost 6 bases, and 9 bases had no gene match. The CDR3 loop spans 15 amino acids. The source is an adult in good health. The J gene is TRBJ2-7, the V gene TRBV23-1, with 10 bases lining up with TRBD1. TRBV23-1 is an ORF, with its function uncertain. The sequencing used peripheral blood, collected on day 0 of AZD1222 vaccination. The CDR3 DNA sequence: TGCGCCAGCAGCTGTGACAGGGGGCTACTTTACGAGCAGTACTTC. Protein product: CASSCDRGLLYEQYF.